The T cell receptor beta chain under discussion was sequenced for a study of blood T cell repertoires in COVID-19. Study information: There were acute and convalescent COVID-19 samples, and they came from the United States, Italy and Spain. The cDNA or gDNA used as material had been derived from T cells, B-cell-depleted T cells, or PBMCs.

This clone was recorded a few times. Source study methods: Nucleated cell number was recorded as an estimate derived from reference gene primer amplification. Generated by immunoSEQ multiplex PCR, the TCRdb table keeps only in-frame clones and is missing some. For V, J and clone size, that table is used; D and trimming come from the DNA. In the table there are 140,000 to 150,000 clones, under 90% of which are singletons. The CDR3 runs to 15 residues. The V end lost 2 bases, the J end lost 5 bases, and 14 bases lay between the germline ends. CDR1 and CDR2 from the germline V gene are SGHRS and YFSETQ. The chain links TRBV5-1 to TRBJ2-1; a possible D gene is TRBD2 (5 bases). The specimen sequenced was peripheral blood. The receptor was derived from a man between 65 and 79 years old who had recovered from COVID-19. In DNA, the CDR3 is TGCGCCAGCAGCTTCGGCAAGACGACTAACAATGAGCAGTTCTTC. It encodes CASSFGKTTNNEQFF.